Reported below is one T cell receptor beta chain. The CDR3 contains 15 residues. The V gene end was trimmed by 2 bases and the J gene end by 9 bases; junction bases not matched to a gene: 6. Looked up from germline, CDR1 is SGHTA and CDR2 is FQGTGA. The sample belongs to a study of shared clonotypes between healthy human individuals. CCR7-negative CD45RA+ TemRA cells were combined with CD45RO+ cells to form CD8 memory. Per the original methods: Without quality scores, immunoSEQ junctional reads could not be filtered like full-length reads. Measured with immunoSEQ multiplex PCR; TCRdb has only the in-frame clones, and not every one. D and trimming were read from the DNA, whereas the V and J calls and clone size are those reported in that table. The table has around 95,000 clones, approximately 61% seen once.

V usage is TRBV7-3 and J usage is TRBJ2-1; 11 bases match TRBD2. Sequenced sample: memory CD8+ T cells sorted from blood. The subset denotes: CD45RO+ cells pooled with CCR7-negative TemRA cells. The sequence derives from a young man in good health. The CDR3 is CASSLSLAGGGEQFF. The CDR3 region has the DNA TGTGCCAGCAGCTTATCCCTAGCGGGAGGCGGTGAGCAGTTCTTC.